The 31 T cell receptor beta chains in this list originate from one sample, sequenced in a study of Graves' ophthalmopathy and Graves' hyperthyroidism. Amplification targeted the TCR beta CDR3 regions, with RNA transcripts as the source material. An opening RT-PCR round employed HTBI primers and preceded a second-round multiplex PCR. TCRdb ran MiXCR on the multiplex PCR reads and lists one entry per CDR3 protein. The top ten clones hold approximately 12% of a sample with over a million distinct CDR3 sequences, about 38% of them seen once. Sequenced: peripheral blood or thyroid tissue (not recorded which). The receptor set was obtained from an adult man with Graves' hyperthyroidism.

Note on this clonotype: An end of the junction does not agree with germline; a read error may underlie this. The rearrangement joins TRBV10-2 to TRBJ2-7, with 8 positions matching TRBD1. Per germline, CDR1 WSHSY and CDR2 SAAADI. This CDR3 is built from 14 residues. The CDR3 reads CAGSHGQGAYEQYF. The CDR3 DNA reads TGTGCCGGCAGTCATGGACAGGGCGCCTACGAGCAGTACTTC.

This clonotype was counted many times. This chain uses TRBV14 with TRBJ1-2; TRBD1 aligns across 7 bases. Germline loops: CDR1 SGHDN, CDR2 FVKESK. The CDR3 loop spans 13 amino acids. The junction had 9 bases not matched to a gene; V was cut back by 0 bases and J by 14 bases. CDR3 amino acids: CASSQDLTGTATF. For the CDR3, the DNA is TGTGCCAGCAGCCAAGATTTGACAGGGACGGCAACCTTC. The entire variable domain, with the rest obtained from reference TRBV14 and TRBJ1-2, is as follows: EAGVTQFPSHSVIEKGQTVTLRCDPISGHDNLYWYRRVMGKEIKFLLHFVKESKQDESGMPNNRFLAERTGGTYSTLKVQPAELEDSGVYFCASSQDLTGTATFGSGTRLTVV.

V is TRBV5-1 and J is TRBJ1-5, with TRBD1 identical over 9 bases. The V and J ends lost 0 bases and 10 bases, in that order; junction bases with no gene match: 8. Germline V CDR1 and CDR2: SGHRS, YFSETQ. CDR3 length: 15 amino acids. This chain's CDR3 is CASSLGTGVHSPQHF. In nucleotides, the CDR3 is TGCGCCAGCAGCTTGGGGACAGGGGTCCATTCACCCCAGCATTTT. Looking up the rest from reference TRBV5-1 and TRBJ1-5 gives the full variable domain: KAGVTQTPRYLIKTRGQQVTLSCSPISGHRSVSWYQQTPGQGLQFLFEYFSETQRNKGNFPGRFSGRQFSNSRSEMNVSTLELGDSALYLCASSLGTGVHSPQHFGDGTRLSIL.

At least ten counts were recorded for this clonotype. The CDR3 DNA is TGCAGTGCTAGGGCGGGGAACTACGAGCAGTACTTC. Protein product: CSARAGNYEQYF. This chain links TRBV20-1 with TRBJ2-7, with D perhaps TRBD2 (6 bases). Trimming shortened V by 3 bases and J by 3 bases, and 9 bases separated the two germline ends. Germline values: CDR1 DFQATT, CDR2 SNEGSKA (reference sequence). This CDR3 spans 12 amino acids.

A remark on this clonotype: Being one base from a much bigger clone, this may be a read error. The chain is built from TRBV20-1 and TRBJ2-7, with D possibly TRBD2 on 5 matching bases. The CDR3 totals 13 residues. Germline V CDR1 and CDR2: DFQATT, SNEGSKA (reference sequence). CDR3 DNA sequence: TGCAGTGCTCCAAGCGCTAGCTCCTACGAGCAGTGCTTC. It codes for CSAPSASSYEQCF.

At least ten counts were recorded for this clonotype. DNA for the CDR3: TGTGCCAGCAGCCCTCGACAGGGTCGGGAAAAACTGTTTTTT. Translated: CASSPRQGREKLFF. The gene calls are TRBV7-9 and TRBJ1-4; the match to TRBD1 covers 7 bases. CDR3 length: 14 residues. The germline gives CDR1 SEHNR, CDR2 FQNEAQ (reference sequence). The V and J ends lost 5 bases and 8 bases, in that order; junction bases with no gene match: 8.

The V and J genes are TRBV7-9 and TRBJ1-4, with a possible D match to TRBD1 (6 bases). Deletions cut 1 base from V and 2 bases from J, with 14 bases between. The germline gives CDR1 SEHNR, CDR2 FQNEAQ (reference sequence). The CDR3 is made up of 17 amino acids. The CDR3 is CASSLEGGFVTNEKLFF. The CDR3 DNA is TGTGCCAGCAGCTTAGAAGGGGGGTTTGTCACTAATGAAAAACTGTTTTTT.

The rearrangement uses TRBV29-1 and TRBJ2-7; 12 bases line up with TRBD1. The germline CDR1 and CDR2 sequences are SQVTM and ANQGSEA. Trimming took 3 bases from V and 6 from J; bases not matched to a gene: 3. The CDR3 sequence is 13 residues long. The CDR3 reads CSVEGQGAGEQYF. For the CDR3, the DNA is TGCAGCGTTGAGGGACAGGGGGCTGGCGAGCAGTACTTC.

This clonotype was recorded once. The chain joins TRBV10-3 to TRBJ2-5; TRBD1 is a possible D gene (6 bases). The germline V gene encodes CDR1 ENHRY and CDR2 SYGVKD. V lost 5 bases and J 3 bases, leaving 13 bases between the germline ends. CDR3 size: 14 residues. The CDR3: CAISSTSGEETQYF. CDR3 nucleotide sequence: TGTGCCATCAGTAGTACATCAGGGGAAGAGACCCAGTACTTC.

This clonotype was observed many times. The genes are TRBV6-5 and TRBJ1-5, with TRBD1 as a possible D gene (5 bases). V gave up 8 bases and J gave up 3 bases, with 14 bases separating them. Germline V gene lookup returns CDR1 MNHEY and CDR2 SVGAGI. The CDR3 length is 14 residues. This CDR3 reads CASRSLRDNQPQHF. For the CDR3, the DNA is TGTGCCAGCCGAAGTCTCAGGGACAATCAGCCCCAGCATTTT.

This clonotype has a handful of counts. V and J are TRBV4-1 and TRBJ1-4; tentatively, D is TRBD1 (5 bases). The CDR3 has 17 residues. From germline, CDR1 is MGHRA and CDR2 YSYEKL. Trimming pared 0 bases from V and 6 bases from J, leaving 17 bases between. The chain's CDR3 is CASSQDHPGPSDEKLFF. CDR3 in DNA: TGCGCCAGCAGCCAAGACCATCCGGGACCGTCCGATGAAAAACTGTTTTTT.

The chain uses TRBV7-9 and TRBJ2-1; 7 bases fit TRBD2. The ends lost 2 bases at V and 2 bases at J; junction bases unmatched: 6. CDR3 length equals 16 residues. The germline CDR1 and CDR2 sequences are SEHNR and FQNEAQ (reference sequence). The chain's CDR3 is CASSLRESGTYNEQFF. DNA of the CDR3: TGTGCCAGCAGCTTAAGGGAGAGCGGGACCTACAATGAGCAGTTCTTC.

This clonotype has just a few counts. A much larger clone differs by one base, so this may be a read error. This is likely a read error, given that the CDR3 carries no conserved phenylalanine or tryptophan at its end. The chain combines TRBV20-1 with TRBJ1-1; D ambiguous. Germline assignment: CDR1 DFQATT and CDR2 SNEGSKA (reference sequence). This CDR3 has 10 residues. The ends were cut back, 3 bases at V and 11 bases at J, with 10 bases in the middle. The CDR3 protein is CSASYGWAFL. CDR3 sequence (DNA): TGCAGTGCTAGTTACGGATGGGCTTTCCTT.

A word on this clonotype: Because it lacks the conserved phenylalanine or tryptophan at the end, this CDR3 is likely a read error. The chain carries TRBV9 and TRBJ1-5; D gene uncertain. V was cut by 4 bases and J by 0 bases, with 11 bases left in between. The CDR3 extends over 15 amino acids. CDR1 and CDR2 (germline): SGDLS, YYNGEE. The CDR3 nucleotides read TGTGCCAGCAGCCAAAACATAGATAGCAATCAGCCCCAGCATCTT. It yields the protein CASSQNIDSNQPQHL.

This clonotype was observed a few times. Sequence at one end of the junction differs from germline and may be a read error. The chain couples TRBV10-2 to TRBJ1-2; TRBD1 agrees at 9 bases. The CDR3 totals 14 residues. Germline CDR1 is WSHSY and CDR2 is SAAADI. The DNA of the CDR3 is TGTGCCAGCAGTTTCGGGGGACAGGGCGGTGGCTACACCTTC. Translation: CASSFGGQGGGYTF.

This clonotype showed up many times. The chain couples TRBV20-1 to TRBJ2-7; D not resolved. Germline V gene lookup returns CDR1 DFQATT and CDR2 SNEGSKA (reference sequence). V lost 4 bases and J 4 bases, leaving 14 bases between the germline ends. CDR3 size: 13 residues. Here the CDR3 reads CSAKETLRYEQYF. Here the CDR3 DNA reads TGCAGTGCTAAAGAGACTCTCCGGTACGAGCAGTACTTC.

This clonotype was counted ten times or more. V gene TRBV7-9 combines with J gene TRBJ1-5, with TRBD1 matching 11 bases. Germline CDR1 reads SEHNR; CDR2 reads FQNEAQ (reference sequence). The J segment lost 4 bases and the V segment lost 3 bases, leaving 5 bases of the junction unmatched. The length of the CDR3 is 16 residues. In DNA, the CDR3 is TGTGCCAGCAGCTTGGAAGGACAGGGGGCGAATCAGCCCCAGCATTTT. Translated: CASSLEGQGANQPQHF.

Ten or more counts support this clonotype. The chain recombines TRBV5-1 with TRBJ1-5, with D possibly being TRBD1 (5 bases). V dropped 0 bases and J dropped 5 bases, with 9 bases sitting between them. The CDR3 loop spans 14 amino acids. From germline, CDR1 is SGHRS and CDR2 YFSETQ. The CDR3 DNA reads TGCGCCAGCAGCTTGGCCCAGGGAGATCAGCCCCAGCATTTT. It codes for CASSLAQGDQPQHF.

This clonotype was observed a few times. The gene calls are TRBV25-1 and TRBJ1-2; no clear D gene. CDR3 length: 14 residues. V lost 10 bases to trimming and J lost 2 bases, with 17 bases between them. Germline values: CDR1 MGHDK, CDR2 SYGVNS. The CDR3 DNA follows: TGTGCCACCAACCAGGCCCCTGTAAACTATGGCTACACCTTC. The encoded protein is CATNQAPVNYGYTF.

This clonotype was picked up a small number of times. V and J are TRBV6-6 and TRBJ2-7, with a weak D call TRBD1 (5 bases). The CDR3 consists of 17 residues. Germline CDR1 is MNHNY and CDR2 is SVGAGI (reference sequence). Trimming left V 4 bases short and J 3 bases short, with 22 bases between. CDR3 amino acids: CASSLTDPTTAIYEQYF. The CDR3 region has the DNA TGTGCCAGCAGTTTAACAGACCCCACGACAGCAATCTACGAGCAGTACTTC.

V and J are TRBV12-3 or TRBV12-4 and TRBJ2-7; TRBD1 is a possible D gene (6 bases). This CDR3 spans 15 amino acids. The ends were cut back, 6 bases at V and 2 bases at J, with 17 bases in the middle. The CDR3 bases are TGTGCCAGCAGCCCCGTCCCGGACAGTCCCTACGAGCAGTACTTC. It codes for CASSPVPDSPYEQYF.

In DNA, the CDR3 is TGTGCCAGCAGCGGGCGGGACAGGGGGTACAACCAAGAGACCCAGTACTTC. Its protein is CASSGRDRGYNQETQYF. The gene calls are TRBV7-8 and TRBJ2-5, with 11 bases matching TRBD1. The CDR3 length is 17 residues. Germline assignment: CDR1 SGHVS and CDR2 FQNEAQ. With V trimmed by 5 bases and J by 0 bases, 8 bases remained unmatched.

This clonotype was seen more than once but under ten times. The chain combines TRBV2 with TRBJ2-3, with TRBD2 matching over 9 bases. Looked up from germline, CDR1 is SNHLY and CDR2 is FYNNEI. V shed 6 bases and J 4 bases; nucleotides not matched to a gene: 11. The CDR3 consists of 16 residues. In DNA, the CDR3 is TGTGCCAGCAGCACAGGCAAGGGACTAGCTTCAGATACGCAGTATTTT. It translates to CASSTGKGLASDTQYF.

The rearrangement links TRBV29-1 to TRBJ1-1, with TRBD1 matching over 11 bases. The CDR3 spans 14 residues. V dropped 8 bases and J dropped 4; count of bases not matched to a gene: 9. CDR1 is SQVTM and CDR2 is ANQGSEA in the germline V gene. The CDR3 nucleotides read TGCAGCTTGACAAAAGGGACAGGGGGCACTGAAGCTTTCTTT. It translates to CSLTKGTGGTEAFF.

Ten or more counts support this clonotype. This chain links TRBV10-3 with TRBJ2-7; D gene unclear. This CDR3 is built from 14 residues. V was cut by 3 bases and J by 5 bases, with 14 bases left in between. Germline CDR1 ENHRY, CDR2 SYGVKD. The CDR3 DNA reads TGTGCCATCAGTGAAGGTCCTACGGTTCACGAGCAGTACTTC. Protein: CAISEGPTVHEQYF.

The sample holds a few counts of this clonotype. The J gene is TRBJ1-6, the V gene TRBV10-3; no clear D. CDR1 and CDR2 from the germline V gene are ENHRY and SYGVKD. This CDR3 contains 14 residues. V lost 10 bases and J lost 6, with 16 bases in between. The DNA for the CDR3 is TGTGCCAGCAAAGGGATGTTTTCTAATTCACCCCTCCACTTT. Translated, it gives CASKGMFSNSPLHF.

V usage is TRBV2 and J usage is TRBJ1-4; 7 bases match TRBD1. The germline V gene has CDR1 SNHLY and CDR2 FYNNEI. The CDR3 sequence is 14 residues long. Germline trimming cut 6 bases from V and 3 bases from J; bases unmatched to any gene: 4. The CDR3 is CASRETGANEKLFF. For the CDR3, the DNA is TGTGCCAGCAGGGAAACAGGGGCTAATGAAAAACTGTTTTTT.

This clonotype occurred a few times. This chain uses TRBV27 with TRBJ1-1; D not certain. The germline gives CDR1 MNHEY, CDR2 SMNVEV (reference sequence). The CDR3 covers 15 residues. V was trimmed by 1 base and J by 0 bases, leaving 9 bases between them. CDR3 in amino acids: CASSLWAAMNTEAFF. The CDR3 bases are TGTGCCAGCAGTTTATGGGCCGCCATGAACACTGAAGCTTTCTTT.

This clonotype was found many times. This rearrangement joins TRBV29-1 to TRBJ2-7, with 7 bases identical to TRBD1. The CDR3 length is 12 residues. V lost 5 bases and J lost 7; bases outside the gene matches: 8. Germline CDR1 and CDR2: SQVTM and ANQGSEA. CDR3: CSVTEQGWEQYF. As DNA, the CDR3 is TGCAGCGTTACGGAACAGGGGTGGGAGCAGTACTTC.

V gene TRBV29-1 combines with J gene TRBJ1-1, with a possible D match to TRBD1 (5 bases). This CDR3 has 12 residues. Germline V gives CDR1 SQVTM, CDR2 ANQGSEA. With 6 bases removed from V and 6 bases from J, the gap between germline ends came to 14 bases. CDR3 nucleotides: TGCAGCGTCCTATCCGGGACGGCTGAAGCTTTCTTT. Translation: CSVLSGTAEAFF.

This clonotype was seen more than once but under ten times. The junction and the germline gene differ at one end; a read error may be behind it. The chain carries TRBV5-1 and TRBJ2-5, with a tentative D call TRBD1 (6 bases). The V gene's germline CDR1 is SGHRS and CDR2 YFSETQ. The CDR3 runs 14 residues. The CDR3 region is CASSLEGVGETQYF. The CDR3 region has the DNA TGTGCCAGCAGCTTAGAGGGGGTAGGGGAGACCCAGTACTTC.